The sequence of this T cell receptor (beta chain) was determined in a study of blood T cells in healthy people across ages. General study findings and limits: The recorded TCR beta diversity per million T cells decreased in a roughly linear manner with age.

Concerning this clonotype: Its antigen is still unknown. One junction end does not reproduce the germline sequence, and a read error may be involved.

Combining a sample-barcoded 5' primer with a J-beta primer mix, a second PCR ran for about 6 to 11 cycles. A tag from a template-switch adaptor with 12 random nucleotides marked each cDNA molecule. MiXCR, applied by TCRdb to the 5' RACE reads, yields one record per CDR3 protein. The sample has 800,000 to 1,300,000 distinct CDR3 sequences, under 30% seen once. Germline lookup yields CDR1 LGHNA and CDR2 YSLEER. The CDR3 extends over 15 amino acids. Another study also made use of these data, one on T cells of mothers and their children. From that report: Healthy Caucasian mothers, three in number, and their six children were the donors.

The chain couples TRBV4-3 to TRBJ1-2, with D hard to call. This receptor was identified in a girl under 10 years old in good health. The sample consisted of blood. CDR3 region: CASSQDSLGSDGHTF. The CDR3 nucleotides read TGCGCCAGCAGCCAAGATTCCCTAGGGAGCGATGGCCACACCTTC.